Detailed here is one TCR beta chain. The entry originates in a study of blood T cell repertoires in COVID-19. The CDR3 totals 16 residues. CDR1 and CDR2 (germline): MDHEN, SYDVKM. The germline V and J ends were trimmed by 5 bases and 4 bases, with 18 bases remaining between them. The Seattle patients joined while their infection was active and were tracked longitudinally afterward. Only in-frame clones appear in the TCRdb table, and some are missing; sequencing was by immunoSEQ multiplex PCR. In the table there are some 240,000 clones, 75% to 90% of which are singletons. The rearrangement links TRBV28 to TRBJ1-5; TRBD1 is a possible D gene (5 bases). This TCR was sampled from a woman aged 70 to 79 with COVID-19, enrolled during active disease. Material: peripheral blood. The CDR3 protein is CASSHTTGTWNQPQHF. In nucleotides, the CDR3 is TGTGCCAGCAGTCATACCACCGGGACTTGGAATCAGCCCCAGCATTTT.